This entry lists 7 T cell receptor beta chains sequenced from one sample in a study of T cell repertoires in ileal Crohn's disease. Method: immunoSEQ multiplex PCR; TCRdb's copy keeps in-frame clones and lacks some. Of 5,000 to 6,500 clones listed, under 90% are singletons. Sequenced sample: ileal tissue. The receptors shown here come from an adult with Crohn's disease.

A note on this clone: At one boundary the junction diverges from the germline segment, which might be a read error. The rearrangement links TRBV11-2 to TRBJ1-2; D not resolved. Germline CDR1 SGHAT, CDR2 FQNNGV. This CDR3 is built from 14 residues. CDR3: CASSQERGYLGYTF. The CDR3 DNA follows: TGCGCCAGCAGCCAGGAGCGGGGTTACCTTGGCTACACCTTC.

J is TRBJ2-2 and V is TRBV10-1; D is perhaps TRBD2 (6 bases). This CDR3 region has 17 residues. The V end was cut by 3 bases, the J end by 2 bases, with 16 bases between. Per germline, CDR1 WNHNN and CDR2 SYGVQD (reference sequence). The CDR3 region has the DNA TGCGCCAGCAGTGATCTAACGGGAGTAGGTAACACCGGGGAGCTGTTTTTT. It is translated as CASSDLTGVGNTGELFF.

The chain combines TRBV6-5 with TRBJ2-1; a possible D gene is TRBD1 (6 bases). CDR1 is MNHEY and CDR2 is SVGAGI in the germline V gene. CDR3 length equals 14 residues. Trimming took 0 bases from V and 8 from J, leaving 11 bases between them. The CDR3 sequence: CASSYSRGTDEQFF. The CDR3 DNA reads TGTGCCAGCAGTTACTCTAGGGGGACGGATGAGCAGTTCTTC.

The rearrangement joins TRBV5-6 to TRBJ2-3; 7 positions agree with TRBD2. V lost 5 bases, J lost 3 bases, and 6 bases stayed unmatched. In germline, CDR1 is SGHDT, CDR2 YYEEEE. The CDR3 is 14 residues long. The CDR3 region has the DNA TGTGCCAGCAGTACCGGGAGGTCAACAGATACGCAGTATTTT. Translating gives CASSTGRSTDTQYF.

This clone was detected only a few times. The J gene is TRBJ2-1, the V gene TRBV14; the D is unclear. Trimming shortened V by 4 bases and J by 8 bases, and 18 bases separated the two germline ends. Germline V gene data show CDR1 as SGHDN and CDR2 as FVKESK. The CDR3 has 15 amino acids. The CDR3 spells CASSPLGRVQYEQFF. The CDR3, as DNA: TGTGCCAGCAGCCCCCTGGGTCGGGTGCAGTATGAGCAGTTCTTC.

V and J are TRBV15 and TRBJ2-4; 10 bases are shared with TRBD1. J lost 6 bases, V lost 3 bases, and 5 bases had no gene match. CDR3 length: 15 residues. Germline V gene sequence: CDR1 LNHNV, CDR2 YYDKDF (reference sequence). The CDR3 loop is CATSRGGQGGNIQYF. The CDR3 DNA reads TGTGCCACCAGCAGGGGTGGACAGGGGGGAAACATTCAGTACTTC. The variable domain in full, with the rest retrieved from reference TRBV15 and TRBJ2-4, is DAMVIQNPRYQVTQFGKPVTLSCSQTLNHNVMYWYQQKSSQAPKLLFHYYDKDFNNEADTPDNFQSRRPNTSFCFLDIRSPGLGDTAMYLCATSRGGQGGNIQYFGAGTRLSVL.

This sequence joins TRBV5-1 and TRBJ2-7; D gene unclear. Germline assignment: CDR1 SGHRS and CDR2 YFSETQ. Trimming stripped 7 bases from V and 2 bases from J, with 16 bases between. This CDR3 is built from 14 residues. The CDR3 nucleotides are TGCGCCAGCTACACCAGAGGTACTACCTACGAGCAGTACTTC. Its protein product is CASYTRGTTYEQYF.